The clone carrying this T cell receptor beta chain was picked up one time. The antigen is not known. Healthy bone marrow donors made up the donors. The sample belongs to a study of cytomegalovirus exposure and HLA in healthy donors. Findings and caveats of the study: Association of a missense DCLRE1C variant with TCR beta V- and J-gene trimming was reported in a later analysis. Follow-up analysis found HLA locus-dependent TCR association rates, highest for DRB1 and lowest for HLA-C.

The CDR3 is made up of 15 amino acids. Germline V gives CDR1 SGHRS, CDR2 YFSETQ. The ends were cut back, 5 bases at V and 0 bases at J, with 14 bases in the middle. Primers: 60 Vbeta forward and 13 Jbeta reverse. Clones were sequenced by immunoSEQ multiplex PCR, and TCRdb holds only the in-frame ones, with some missing. Here the sample spans fewer than 200,000 clones, 82% being singletons. Sample: PBMCs. The receptor's source is a girl aged 2 to 9 in good health and CMV-seropositive. The J gene is TRBJ1-1, the V gene TRBV5-1, with D perhaps TRBD1 (5 bases). DNA of the CDR3: TGCGCCAGCAGGTCCTCGACAGTGCTGAACACTGAAGCTTTCTTT. This sequence encodes CASRSSTVLNTEAFF.